This T cell receptor (beta chain) was profiled in a study of cytomegalovirus exposure and HLA in healthy donors. The PCR contained 60 Vbeta and 13 Jbeta primers. Sequenced by immunoSEQ multiplex PCR; TCRdb stores in-frame clones only, minus some. The sample consists of under 130,000 clones, about four fifths of them appearing once. This CDR3 contains 15 residues. Per germline, CDR1 SGHTA and CDR2 FQGNSA. The V gene lost 0 bases and the J gene lost 1 base, with 9 bases spanning the gap. This chain uses TRBV7-2 with TRBJ1-1; maybe TRBD1 (5 bases). Input material: PBMCs. This receptor was taken from a man aged 25 to 40 in good health and CMV-seronegative. The CDR3 sequence is CASSLAGQGNTEAFF. The CDR3 coding sequence is TGTGCCAGCAGCTTAGCAGGGCAGGGGAACACTGAAGCTTTCTTT.